This T cell receptor beta chain appears in the sequencing data of a study of metastatic and nonmetastatic thyroid tumors. Study as a whole: Both malignant and benign thyroid patients supplied peripheral blood and tumor or nodule tissue samples, across which the repertoires of these patients were then compared. Notes on the study in general: Malignant tumors reportedly showed significantly higher TCR beta diversity than benign nodules in both blood and tumor.

The CDR3 has 15 amino acids. Germline CDR1 reads MNHEY; CDR2 reads SMNVEV (reference sequence). V lost 6 bases to trimming and J lost 4 bases, with 16 bases between them. Original data processing: The distant-metastasis classifier for papillary thyroid cancer was built from CDR3 differences across clinicopathological groups. TCRdb used MiXCR to call clones anew from the PCR reads. TCRdb's processing, not the study's, gives the V and J calls here. The table has roughly 65,000 clones, approximately 15% seen once. Notes on this clone: Its antigen is not identified.

Prior to thyroid surgery, none of the patients had received any treatment. Material for sequencing was blood. The V gene is TRBV27, the J gene TRBJ1-5; D possibly corresponds to TRBD1 (6 bases). The TCR was taken from a male donor with papillary thyroid cancer or a benign thyroid nodule (not recorded which). Some clones in this sample may be carry-over from other donors' samples. CDR3 nucleotides: TGTGCCAGCAGCCAAGACGGACAGCAGAATCAGCCCCAGCATTTT. Its translation is CASSQDGQQNQPQHF.